These 28 T cell receptor beta chains share one sample of origin, sequenced in a study of shared clonotypes between healthy human individuals. The method was immunoSEQ multiplex PCR; TCRdb's version includes in-frame clones alone and lacks a portion of them. The table records 980,000 or so clones, 70% to 85% of them present only once. Sample: memory CD4+ T cells sorted from blood. Noted subset: CD45RA-negative fraction. The receptors derive from a man aged 18 to 30 in good health.

The rearrangement links TRBV5-1 to TRBJ2-2; D tentatively fits TRBD1 or TRBD2 (5 bases each). CDR3 length: 16 residues. Deletions cut 7 bases from V and 1 base from J, with 17 bases between. Germline V gene data show CDR1 as SGHRS and CDR2 as YFSETQ. For the CDR3, the DNA is TGCGCCAGCGGCTCGGAAGGGGAGTTGAACACCGGGGAGCTGTTTTTT. It translates to CASGSEGELNTGELFF.

A single count supports this clone. The chain uses TRBV2 and TRBJ2-2, with 10 bases lining up with TRBD2. Germline lookup yields CDR1 SNHLY and CDR2 FYNNEI. CDR3 length equals 14 residues. V shed 7 bases and J 7 bases; nucleotides not matched to a gene: 6. The CDR3 sequence is CASTQGTSVGELFF. Written as DNA, the CDR3 is TGTGCCAGCACCCAAGGGACTAGCGTCGGGGAGCTGTTTTTT.

The CDR3 protein is CASSLQGDSPLHF. CDR3 DNA: TGTGCCAGCAGCTTACAGGGGGATTCACCCCTCCACTTT. V and J are TRBV7-3 and TRBJ1-6; TRBD1 agrees at 7 bases. CDR1 SGHTA and CDR2 FQGTGA come from the germline V gene. The junction had 0 bases not matched to a gene; V was cut back by 2 bases and J by 8 bases. The CDR3 contains 13 residues. Based on the CDR3 plus reference TRBV7-3 and TRBJ1-6, the full variable domain is GAGVSQTPSNKVTEKGKYVELRCDPISGHTALYWYRQSLGQGPEFLIYFQGTGAADDSGLPNDRFFAVRPEGSVSTLKIQRTERGDSAVYLCASSLQGDSPLHFGNGTRLTVT.

V usage is TRBV7-2 and J usage is TRBJ1-1; D not resolved. This CDR3 has 14 amino acids. Germline values: CDR1 SGHTA, CDR2 FQGNSA. Trimming left V 8 bases short and J 4 bases short, with 17 bases between. CDR3 sequence (DNA): TGTGCCAGCCGGTTGCCGGGGTGGACCACTGAAGCTTTCTTT. This sequence encodes CASRLPGWTTEAFF.

The rearrangement links TRBV25-1 to TRBJ1-2, with D possibly being TRBD1 (6 bases). V was shortened by 5 bases and J by 4 bases, with 20 bases between the two germline ends. CDR1 and CDR2 from the germline V gene are MGHDK and SYGVNS. The CDR3 runs to 16 residues. The CDR3 DNA follows: TGTGCCAGCAGTCCACCGGCCCGGGGGCAGGGCTATGGCTACACCTTC. This sequence encodes CASSPPARGQGYGYTF.

The V call is TRBV28, the J call TRBJ2-1, with TRBD1 matching over 7 bases. Germline V gene data show CDR1 as MDHEN and CDR2 as SYDVKM. The CDR3 has 14 amino acids. Trimming took 8 bases from V and 6 from J; bases not matched to a gene: 10. The CDR3 DNA follows: TGTGCCAGCCGTGGGGCAGGGGGTCCCAATGAGCAGTTCTTC. Its protein product is CASRGAGGPNEQFF.

The V call is TRBV27, the J call TRBJ2-1; weak D call: TRBD1 (5 bases). Trimming removed 2 bases at V and 0 bases at J, with 8 bases between. The CDR3 is 15 amino acids. Germline V lookup: CDR1 MNHEY, CDR2 SMNVEV (reference sequence). CDR3 bases: TGTGCCAGCAGTTTACAGGGAACCTCCTACAATGAGCAGTTCTTC. The encoded protein is CASSLQGTSYNEQFF.

This clone has a single count. V usage is TRBV2 and J usage is TRBJ2-1; 9 bases map to TRBD2. Germline V gene data show CDR1 as SNHLY and CDR2 as FYNNEI. The CDR3 is made up of 13 amino acids. V shed 5 bases and J 9 bases; nucleotides not matched to a gene: 5. The CDR3 loop reads CASSFSGLAEQFF. The CDR3 DNA is TGTGCCAGCAGTTTCTCGGGACTAGCTGAGCAGTTCTTC.

This sequence joins TRBV7-9 and TRBJ2-5, with a tentative D call TRBD2 (5 bases). Deletions cut 7 bases from V and 2 bases from J, with 17 bases between. Per germline, CDR1 SEHNR and CDR2 FQNEAQ (reference sequence). The CDR3 has 15 residues. This CDR3 reads CASTKEPRGQETQYF. DNA for the CDR3: TGTGCCAGCACCAAGGAACCCCGGGGTCAAGAGACCCAGTACTTC.

This chain connects TRBV7-9 to TRBJ1-3; D gene ambiguous. The CDR3 has 14 residues. The V end lost 0 bases, the J end lost 2 bases, and 5 bases lay between the germline ends. CDR1 is SEHNR, CDR2 FQNEAQ, per germline (reference sequence). The CDR3 here is CASSLAGTGNTIYF. DNA of the CDR3: TGTGCCAGCAGCTTAGCGGGGACTGGAAACACCATATATTTT.

This clone was recorded a few times. The CDR3 coding sequence is TGTGCCAGCTCCGAGGCAGCGAACACTGAAGCTTTCTTT. It translates to CASSEAANTEAFF. The chain couples TRBV18 to TRBJ1-1; D uncertain. The CDR3 loop spans 13 amino acids. Trimming shortened V by 6 bases and J by 1 base, and 9 bases separated the two germline ends. Germline CDR1 and CDR2: KGHSH and LQKENI.

The rearrangement joins TRBV9 to TRBJ2-5; TRBD1 aligns across 11 bases. The germline V gene has CDR1 SGDLS and CDR2 YYNGEE. V lost 4 bases to trimming and J lost 4 bases; unmatched junction nucleotides: 9. This CDR3 comprises 16 residues. CDR3 protein: CASSREPGQGVETQYF. DNA of the CDR3: TGTGCCAGCAGCAGAGAACCGGGACAGGGGGTAGAGACCCAGTACTTC.

The J gene is TRBJ2-1, the V gene TRBV5-1, with D possibly being TRBD2 (6 bases). Germline V lookup: CDR1 SGHRS, CDR2 YFSETQ. Deletions cut 0 bases from V and 0 bases from J, with 7 bases between. The CDR3 is made up of 15 amino acids. The CDR3 is CASSLDGSSYNEQFF. In DNA form, the CDR3 reads TGCGCCAGCAGCTTGGACGGGAGCTCCTACAATGAGCAGTTCTTC.

This clone came up a few times. The chain joins TRBV2 to TRBJ2-1; D may be TRBD2 (5 bases). V lost 4 bases and J lost 7, with 11 bases in between. The CDR3 totals 13 residues. Germline lookup yields CDR1 SNHLY and CDR2 FYNNEI. The CDR3 reads CASSVNIANEQFF. CDR3 DNA sequence: TGTGCCAGCAGTGTAAACATAGCGAATGAGCAGTTCTTC.

V is TRBV10-2 and J is TRBJ2-7; D is possibly TRBD1 (6 bases). Trimming removed 6 bases at V and 7 bases at J, with 10 bases between. Germline CDR1 and CDR2: WSHSY and SAAADI. The CDR3 spans 11 residues. CDR3 amino acids: CASSLQGEQYF. In DNA, the CDR3 is TGCGCCAGCAGCCTTCAGGGGGAGCAGTACTTC.

The chain carries TRBV7-3 and TRBJ2-6; TRBD2 is a possible D gene (5 bases). Germline CDR1 SGHTA, CDR2 FQGTGA. The V end was cut by 2 bases, the J end by 0 bases, with 5 bases between. This CDR3 has 15 amino acids. For the CDR3, the DNA is TGTGCCAGCAGCTTAGGAGGCTCTGGGGCCAACGTCCTGACTTTC. Translated: CASSLGGSGANVLTF.

The count of this clone is one. The chain recombines TRBV11-2 with TRBJ2-1, with 8 bases lining up with TRBD1. Germline lookup yields CDR1 SGHAT and CDR2 FQNNGV. The CDR3 is 13 amino acids. The ends lost 5 bases at V and 14 bases at J; junction bases unmatched: 11. CDR3 DNA sequence: TGTGCCAGCAGCGCCGATCAGGGGGCGAGGGAGTTCTTC. It translates to CASSADQGAREFF.

This clone was detected only a few times. The chain combines TRBV2 with TRBJ2-7; D perhaps matches TRBD1 (5 bases). The germline V gene encodes CDR1 SNHLY and CDR2 FYNNEI. This CDR3 is built from 14 residues. Trimming took off 4 bases at V and 1 base at J, with 11 bases between the two ends. CDR3 sequence reads: CASSVDIPSYEQYF. CDR3 coding DNA: TGTGCCAGCAGTGTGGACATTCCTTCCTACGAGCAGTACTTC.

The chain employs TRBV6-1 and TRBJ2-3; D remains unclear. The V end lost 3 bases, the J end lost 0 bases, and 10 bases lay between the germline ends. Germline loops: CDR1 MNHNS, CDR2 SASEGT. There are 15 residues in the CDR3. This CDR3 is CASSDQAASTDTQYF. CDR3 DNA sequence: TGTGCCAGCAGTGATCAGGCCGCTAGCACAGATACGCAGTATTTT.

This chain connects TRBV30 to TRBJ1-3, with D uncertain. Trimming removed 0 bases from V and 4 bases from J, with 4 bases in between. Germline V lookup: CDR1 GTSNPN, CDR2 SVGIG (reference sequence). The CDR3 loop spans 12 amino acids. This CDR3 is CAWSVPGNTIYF. Written as DNA, the CDR3 is TGTGCCTGGAGTGTACCAGGAAACACCATATATTTT.

The V gene is TRBV7-2, the J gene TRBJ2-2; 9 bases are a match to TRBD2. Germline V gene lookup returns CDR1 SGHTA and CDR2 FQGNSA. Trimming took 3 bases from V and 4 from J; bases not matched to a gene: 6. This CDR3 has 16 amino acids. CDR3 DNA sequence: TGTGCCAGCAGCTTCATAGCGGGGGCTTCCACCGGGGAGCTGTTTTTT. Protein sequence: CASSFIAGASTGELFF. Complete variable domain (other parts from reference TRBV7-2 and TRBJ2-2): GAGVSQSPSNKVTEKGKDVELRCDPISGHTALYWYRQSLGQGLEFLIYFQGNSAPDKSGLPSDRFSAERTGGSVSTLTIQRTQQEDSAVYLCASSFIAGASTGELFFGEGSRLTVL.

The chain combines TRBV7-8 with TRBJ2-3; D uncertain. Germline V gives CDR1 SGHVS, CDR2 FQNEAQ. The CDR3 loop spans 14 amino acids. V gave up 5 bases and J gave up 2 bases, with 11 bases separating them. CDR3 in DNA: TGTGCCAGCAGCGTTTACGGACCCACAGATACGCAGTATTTT. Encoded protein: CASSVYGPTDTQYF.

This clone was recorded a few times. The V call is TRBV6-5, the J call TRBJ2-7; TRBD1 aligns across 7 bases. CDR3 length: 15 residues. The germline V gene has CDR1 MNHEY and CDR2 SVGAGI. V lost 4 bases, J lost 0 bases, and 6 bases stayed unmatched. CDR3 sequence (DNA): TGTGCCAGCAGTTCAGGGGGTCCGAGCTCCTACGAGCAGTACTTC. This codes for CASSSGGPSSYEQYF.

This clone has a handful of counts. The chain recombines TRBV4-1 with TRBJ1-2, with D uncertain. V was cut by 3 bases and J by 8 bases, with 10 bases left in between. CDR1 and CDR2 (germline): MGHRA, YSYEKL. CDR3 length: 12 amino acids. CDR3 protein: CASSHEQGGYTF. The CDR3 coding sequence is TGCGCCAGCAGCCATGAACAAGGGGGCTACACCTTC.

The V and J genes are TRBV18 and TRBJ1-1; 8 bases map to TRBD1. The CDR3 has 16 amino acids. Germline assignment: CDR1 KGHSH and CDR2 LQKENI. The V segment lost 8 bases and the J segment 3 bases; nucleotides outside the gene matches: 14. CDR3: CASTGEDRVYYTEAFF. The CDR3 bases are TGTGCCAGCACAGGGGAGGACAGGGTTTATTACACTGAAGCTTTCTTT.

The chain carries TRBV7-2 and TRBJ2-2; 7 bases agree with TRBD2. V lost 2 bases, J lost 5 bases, and 5 bases stayed unmatched. CDR1 and CDR2 (germline): SGHTA, FQGNSA. CDR3 size: 15 residues. The CDR3 loop is CASSLKGGWTGELFF. Here the CDR3 DNA reads TGTGCCAGCAGCTTAAAGGGAGGGTGGACCGGGGAGCTGTTTTTT.

The chain employs TRBV28 and TRBJ1-6; 9 bases match TRBD1. The CDR3 totals 15 residues. Germline-derived CDR1 and CDR2 are MDHEN and SYDVKM. V gave up 5 bases and J gave up 9 bases; unmatched junction bases: 8. The CDR3: CASSPRDRAVSPLHF. CDR3 in DNA: TGTGCCAGCAGTCCCCGGGACAGGGCCGTTTCACCCCTCCACTTT.

The sample holds many counts of this clone. The chain couples TRBV18 to TRBJ2-3; unclear D gene. CDR1 is KGHSH, CDR2 LQKENI, per germline. This CDR3 has 13 amino acids. Between the trimmed V and J ends, which lost 5 bases and 1 base, there was a span of 7 bases. The DNA of the CDR3 is TGTGCCAGCTCAATAGCCGGCACAGATACGCAGTATTTT. Encoded protein: CASSIAGTDTQYF. Filled out from reference TRBV18 and TRBJ2-3, the complete variable domain reads NAGVMQNPRHLVRRRGQEARLRCSPMKGHSHVYWYRQLPEEGLKFMVYLQKENIIDESGMPKERFSAEFPKEGPSILRIQQVVRGDSAAYFCASSIAGTDTQYFGPGTRLTVL.